A single sample is the source of the 14 T cell receptor beta chains below, sequenced in a study of regulatory T cells. Notes on the study in general: Hydrophobic residues at CDR3 positions 6 and 7 were enriched in conventional CD4+ T cells of CD3G-deficient patients.

These TCRs' antigens remain unknown. The PCR used 52 TRBV and 13 TRBJ primers. TCRdb keeps only in-frame clones here, not all; method: immunoSEQ multiplex PCR. In the table there are roughly 23,000 clones, roughly 88% of which are singletons. Sequenced material: conventional CD4+ T cells sorted from blood. The receptors stem from a child younger than 18 with CD3G deficiency.

A note on this clone: This specimen includes other DNA sequences encoding the same CDR3. The rearrangement uses TRBV5-1 and TRBJ2-5, with a weak D call TRBD1 (7 bases). Trimming took off 0 bases at V and 4 bases at J, with 10 bases between the two ends. Germline V gene data show CDR1 as SGHRS and CDR2 as YFSETQ. The CDR3 runs 14 residues. As DNA, the CDR3 is TGCGCCAGCAGCTTGGGACAGGGAGGAGAGACCCAGTACTTC. This gives the protein CASSLGQGGETQYF.

The V call is TRBV7-9, the J call TRBJ2-1; D is unclear. The germline V gene encodes CDR1 SEHNR and CDR2 FQNEAQ (reference sequence). The CDR3 runs 13 residues. V was trimmed by 3 bases and J by 1 base, leaving 4 bases between them. CDR3 protein: CASSFSSYNEQFF. The CDR3 coding sequence is TGTGCCAGCAGCTTCAGTTCCTACAATGAGCAGTTCTTC.

In DNA form, the CDR3 reads TGTGCCAGCAGTGAACGGATTAGCGGGCTCGGGACCCAGTACTTC. It is translated as CASSERISGLGTQYF. V gene TRBV6-1 combines with J gene TRBJ2-5, with TRBD2 matching over 7 bases. The germline gives CDR1 MNHNS, CDR2 SASEGT. The V segment lost 2 bases and the J segment 7 bases; nucleotides outside the gene matches: 10. The CDR3 has 15 amino acids.

This rearrangement joins TRBV19 to TRBJ2-7, with TRBD1 matching over 8 bases. J was trimmed by 5 bases and V by 6 bases; bases with no gene match: 9. Germline V gene lookup returns CDR1 LNHDA and CDR2 SQIVND (reference sequence). The CDR3 sequence is 14 residues long. The CDR3 sequence is CASSPTGTGNEQYF. CDR3 DNA: TGTGCCAGTAGCCCTACCGGGACAGGTAACGAGCAGTACTTC.

This chain links TRBV19 with TRBJ2-2, with unresolved D. The germline V gene encodes CDR1 LNHDA and CDR2 SQIVND (reference sequence). V lost 3 bases, J lost 7 bases, and 12 bases lay in between. This CDR3 has 14 residues. The CDR3: CASSMGRANGELFF. DNA for the CDR3: TGTGCCAGTAGTATGGGAAGGGCCAACGGGGAGCTGTTTTTT.

The sample holds one count of this clone. The chain couples TRBV28 to TRBJ2-2; the match to TRBD2 covers 11 bases. CDR1 MDHEN and CDR2 SYDVKM come from the germline V gene. The CDR3 consists of 17 residues. The trim removed 3 bases at V and 7 bases at J, leaving 10 bases unmatched. CDR3 bases: TGTGCCAGCAGTTTTCTGCCGACTAGCGGGAAGGGCGGGGAGCTGTTTTTT. It codes for CASSFLPTSGKGGELFF.

This chain joins TRBV6-1 and TRBJ2-2, with a possible D match to TRBD2 (5 bases). V lost 6 bases, J lost 5 bases, and 13 bases lay in between. The CDR3 runs 14 residues. The germline V gene has CDR1 MNHNS and CDR2 SASEGT. The CDR3 region has the DNA TGTGCCAGCAGCCGGCTTCGGGGTACCGGGGAGCTGTTTTTT. It yields the protein CASSRLRGTGELFF.

CDR3 residues: CASNSGRAGTGELFF. Here the CDR3 DNA reads TGTGCCAGCAACAGCGGGAGGGCCGGGACCGGGGAGCTGTTTTTT. The chain combines TRBV19 with TRBJ2-2, with 10 nucleotides matching TRBD2. With 9 bases clipped from V and 5 bases from J, the junction kept 9 bases outside the gene matches. The CDR3 spans 15 residues. Germline V gene sequence: CDR1 LNHDA, CDR2 SQIVND (reference sequence).

The rearrangement uses TRBV16 and TRBJ2-7, with D hard to call. The CDR3 has 13 amino acids. The V and J ends lost 0 bases and 3 bases respectively, with 6 bases between them. Germline V gene sequence: CDR1 KGHSY, CDR2 FQNENV. CDR3 residues: CASSQSRGYEQYF. For the CDR3, the DNA is TGTGCCAGCAGCCAATCGCGAGGCTACGAGCAGTACTTC.

The chain joins TRBV19 to TRBJ2-5, with TRBD2 identical over 8 bases. The V and J ends lost 3 bases and 5 bases, in that order; junction bases with no gene match: 2. The CDR3 contains 13 residues. The V gene's germline CDR1 is LNHDA and CDR2 SQIVND (reference sequence). The CDR3 DNA is TGTGCCAGTAGTATTCGGGGGGGGGAGACCCAGTACTTC. Translation gives CASSIRGGETQYF.

The chain joins TRBV19 to TRBJ2-1; 9 bases agree with TRBD1. Germline V CDR1 and CDR2: LNHDA, SQIVND (reference sequence). The CDR3 loop spans 15 amino acids. V shed 3 bases and J 7 bases; nucleotides not matched to a gene: 7. The CDR3 protein is CASSITGQGSNEQFF. The CDR3 DNA sequence: TGTGCCAGTAGTATTACGGGACAGGGCTCGAATGAGCAGTTCTTC.

J is TRBJ2-3 and V is TRBV6-1; the match to TRBD2 covers 7 bases. CDR1 is MNHNS, CDR2 SASEGT, per germline. This CDR3 has 16 amino acids. V lost 4 bases to trimming and J lost 6 bases; unmatched junction nucleotides: 13. DNA for the CDR3: TGTGCCAGCAGTGGGTCCGGCGGGGGATCTGGGGATACGCAGTATTTT. It encodes CASSGSGGGSGDTQYF.

The V call is TRBV5-1, the J call TRBJ2-3, with TRBD1 matching 7 bases. Trimming at V came to 3 bases and at J to 5 bases, leaving 6 bases not matched to a gene. The CDR3 is 14 residues long. The germline V gene has CDR1 SGHRS and CDR2 YFSETQ. The CDR3 region has the DNA TGCGCCAGCAGCTCGGGACAGAGGGGAGATACGCAGTATTTT. Encoded protein: CASSSGQRGDTQYF.

V usage is TRBV28 and J usage is TRBJ1-2; D is unclear. This CDR3 region has 13 residues. Germline V gene lookup returns CDR1 MDHEN and CDR2 SYDVKM. V lost 3 bases and J lost 8, with 13 bases in between. The chain's CDR3 is CASSFWGSGGYTF. Here the CDR3 DNA reads TGTGCCAGCAGTTTTTGGGGATCCGGCGGCTACACCTTC.